Listed here are 25 T cell receptor beta chains from one sample, sequenced in a study of blood T cell repertoires in COVID-19. TCRdb's table, derived via immunoSEQ multiplex PCR, lists solely in-frame clones and lacks some. The sample holds about 43,000 clones, approximately 80% seen once. Material for sequencing was peripheral blood. All receptors come from a woman aged 55-75 years with acute or convalescent COVID-19.

The chain's CDR3 is CASSLESGTGNTGELFF. For the CDR3, the DNA is TGTGCCAGCAGCCTCGAATCCGGGACAGGGAACACCGGGGAGCTGTTTTTT. V is TRBV11-3 and J is TRBJ2-2; TRBD1 matches 8 bases. There are 17 residues in the CDR3. V was pared by 5 bases and J by 1 base, with 9 bases of the junction left unmatched. Germline loops: CDR1 SGHNT, CDR2 YENEEA.

The rearrangement joins TRBV6-5 to TRBJ1-1; 9 bases fit TRBD1. The germline V gene encodes CDR1 MNHEY and CDR2 SVGAGI. Trimming cost V 7 bases and J 1 base; bases outside gene matches: 4. The CDR3 sequence is 14 residues long. The CDR3 here is CASTWGQGNTEAFF. DNA for the CDR3: TGTGCCAGCACTTGGGGACAGGGGAACACTGAAGCTTTCTTT.

The V and J genes are TRBV7-2 and TRBJ1-2, with D perhaps matching TRBD1 (5 bases). The CDR3 extends over 15 amino acids. Germline V gene lookup returns CDR1 SGHTA and CDR2 FQGNSA. Trimming took 1 base from V and 7 from J, leaving 16 bases between them. The CDR3 loop is CASSLETRGASGYTF. As DNA, the CDR3 is TGTGCCAGCAGCTTAGAGACGCGGGGCGCAAGTGGCTACACCTTC.

This chain joins TRBV6-5 and TRBJ1-6; maybe TRBD1 (6 bases). CDR3 size: 14 residues. V lost 2 bases and J 8 bases, leaving 10 bases between the germline ends. Germline V lookup: CDR1 MNHEY, CDR2 SVGAGI. CDR3 sequence reads: CASSYARQDSPLHF. The CDR3 DNA reads TGTGCCAGCAGTTACGCAAGACAGGATTCACCCCTCCACTTT.

This sequence joins TRBV5-1 and TRBJ2-1, with D perhaps TRBD1 (7 bases). The CDR3 loop spans 15 amino acids. The V gene lost 4 bases and the J gene lost 8 bases, with 19 bases spanning the gap. Germline CDR1 and CDR2: SGHRS and YFSETQ. CDR3 nucleotides: TGCGCCAGCAGCCCCAGGGGGGCCCCTCAGGATGAGCAGTTCTTC. Protein sequence: CASSPRGAPQDEQFF.

The chain joins TRBV21-1 to TRBJ1-6; TRBD1, the table's D call, lacks a check against the DNA. TRBV21-1 is a pseudogene locus. The CDR3 is 14 amino acids. CDR3 sequence: CASSKGTGNSPLHF. The CDR3 region has the DNA TGTGCCAGCAGCAAAGGGACAGGAAATTCACCCCTCCACTTT.

The chain joins TRBV15 to TRBJ2-5; D might be TRBD1 (6 bases). V lost 1 base to trimming and J lost 0 bases, with 12 bases between them. The CDR3 is 16 amino acids. Germline V gene lookup returns CDR1 LNHNV and CDR2 YYDKDF (reference sequence). Here the CDR3 DNA reads TGTGCCACCAGCAGAGCGACAGGTTTGGACCAAGAGACCCAGTACTTC. It is translated as CATSRATGLDQETQYF.

V and J are TRBV13 and TRBJ1-5; 7 bases are a match to TRBD1. Per germline, CDR1 PRHDT and CDR2 FYEKMQ (reference sequence). CDR3 length: 16 amino acids. V shed 0 bases, J shed 2 bases, and the junction held 4 bases outside the gene matches. CDR3 loop: CASSLGGTEGNQPQHF. The DNA of the CDR3 is TGTGCCAGCAGCTTAGGCGGGACAGAGGGCAATCAGCCCCAGCATTTT. Combining the CDR3 with reference TRBV13 and TRBJ1-5 gives the whole variable domain AAGVIQSPRHLIKEKRETATLKCYPIPRHDTVYWYQQGPGQDPQFLISFYEKMQSDKGSIPDRFSAQQFSDYHSELNMSSLELGDSALYFCASSLGGTEGNQPQHFGDGTRLSIL.

V gene TRBV3-1 (or the pseudogene TRBV3-2) combines with J gene TRBJ1-1; tentatively, D is TRBD1 (6 bases). V lost 1 base, J lost 8 bases, and 8 bases lay in between. CDR3 size: 12 residues. Germline CDR1 LGHDT, CDR2 YNNKEL (reference sequence). The CDR3 region has the DNA TGTGCCAGCAGCCAAGTGGGGGCAGAAGCTTTCTTT. It codes for CASSQVGAEAFF.

V gene TRBV2 combines with J gene TRBJ1-1, with no clear D. The CDR3 runs 12 residues. Trimming pared 4 bases from V and 0 bases from J, leaving 3 bases between. Per the germline V gene, CDR1 is SNHLY and CDR2 is FYNNEI. The CDR3 DNA reads TGTGCCAGCAGTGTCATGAACACTGAAGCTTTCTTT. Protein product: CASSVMNTEAFF.

CDR3 residues: CASSTRTGTNTEAFF. CDR3 DNA sequence: TGTGCCAGCAGTACACGGACAGGGACGAACACTGAAGCTTTCTTT. V gene TRBV27 combines with J gene TRBJ1-1; 8 bases agree with TRBD1. V was clipped by 5 bases and J by 1 base; unmatched bases: 6. This CDR3 has 15 amino acids. Per the germline V gene, CDR1 is MNHEY and CDR2 is SMNVEV (reference sequence).

The chain uses TRBV9 and TRBJ1-5; D unclear. The CDR3 covers 15 residues. V was cut by 4 bases and J by 5 bases, with 16 bases left in between. Germline values: CDR1 SGDLS, CDR2 YYNGEE. The CDR3 region is CASSPAGVRDQPQHF. In DNA form, the CDR3 reads TGTGCCAGCAGCCCAGCCGGGGTAAGAGATCAGCCCCAGCATTTT.

The rearrangement joins TRBV19 to TRBJ2-7; weak D call: TRBD1 (6 bases). The CDR3 is 14 residues long. Trimming stripped 3 bases from V and 4 bases from J, with 13 bases between. Germline values: CDR1 LNHDA, CDR2 SQIVND (reference sequence). This CDR3 is CASSIPGRGYEQYF. CDR3 coding DNA: TGTGCCAGTAGTATCCCGGGTAGGGGGTACGAGCAGTACTTC.

The chain has TRBV19 and TRBJ2-2, with D possibly matching TRBD1 (7 bases). V dropped 5 bases and J dropped 3 bases, with 13 bases sitting between them. Germline V gene data show CDR1 as LNHDA and CDR2 as SQIVND (reference sequence). The CDR3 extends over 15 amino acids. CDR3 sequence: CASSGGTVDTGELFF. The CDR3 DNA reads as TGTGCCAGTAGTGGGGGGACAGTGGACACCGGGGAGCTGTTTTTT.

The CDR3: CASSRYSNTGELFF. The CDR3 nucleotides read TGTGCCAGCAGCCGATACTCGAACACCGGGGAGCTGTTTTTT. The chain has TRBV5-8 and TRBJ2-2, with D unclear. Looked up from germline, CDR1 is SGHTS and CDR2 is YDEGEE. The CDR3 has 14 residues. Trimming removed 4 bases at V and 0 bases at J, with 7 bases between.

The genes are TRBV4-2 and TRBJ2-3; D might be TRBD2 (5 bases). CDR1 and CDR2 from the germline V gene are LGHNA and YNFKEQ. This CDR3 has 14 residues. The V end lost 6 bases, the J end lost 2 bases, and 12 bases lay between the germline ends. The CDR3 DNA is TGTGCCAGCAGACGGGGTGATTCCACAGATACGCAGTATTTT. Residues: CASRRGDSTDTQYF.

The rearrangement links TRBV7-9 to TRBJ1-6, with no clear D. The CDR3 contains 15 residues. The germline V gene encodes CDR1 SEHNR and CDR2 FQNEAQ (reference sequence). V was trimmed by 0 bases and J by 5 bases, leaving 8 bases between them. The CDR3 nucleotides read TGTGCCAGCAGCTTAGCATTCCCGGATAATTCACCCCTCCACTTT. Translating gives CASSLAFPDNSPLHF.

The chain is built from TRBV24-1 and TRBJ2-2, with a possible D match to TRBD1 (5 bases). Germline lookup yields CDR1 KGHDR and CDR2 SFDVKD. This CDR3 comprises 13 residues. Deletions cut 6 bases from V and 6 bases from J, with 10 bases between. The CDR3 DNA reads as TGTGCCACCAGTTCCGACAGACCCGGGGAGCTGTTTTTT. Protein sequence: CATSSDRPGELFF.

This clone appeared a single time. The chain combines TRBV5-4 with TRBJ2-3; TRBD2 is a possible D gene (6 bases). The V gene lost 0 bases and the J gene lost 0 bases, with 11 bases spanning the gap. The CDR3 runs to 16 residues. The germline V gene encodes CDR1 SGHNT and CDR2 YYREEE (reference sequence). The CDR3, as DNA: TGTGCCAGCAGCTTGGCCCTTAGCGGTAGCACAGATACGCAGTATTTT. Amino acids: CASSLALSGSTDTQYF.

The chain links TRBV11-2 to TRBJ2-7; TRBD2 aligns across 13 bases. The CDR3 is 15 amino acids. Germline V CDR1 and CDR2: SGHAT, FQNNGV. Unmatched junction bases numbered 4, after V lost 5 bases and J lost 3 bases. CDR3 loop: CASSIGTSGVYEQYF. DNA for the CDR3: TGTGCCAGCAGCATCGGGACTAGCGGGGTCTACGAGCAGTACTTC.

The table lists this clone with a count of one. This chain uses TRBV6-5 with TRBJ2-3; possibly TRBD1 for D (5 bases). The V and J ends lost 6 bases and 3 bases respectively, with 13 bases between them. This CDR3 has 14 amino acids. The germline V gene encodes CDR1 MNHEY and CDR2 SVGAGI. The CDR3 sequence is CASSAIGVTDTQYF. DNA of the CDR3: TGTGCCAGCAGCGCCATAGGGGTAACAGATACGCAGTATTTT.

The chain joins TRBV19 to TRBJ2-2, with D possibly matching TRBD2 (6 bases). The CDR3 runs 16 residues. Germline V CDR1 and CDR2: LNHDA, SQIVND (reference sequence). V was pared by 5 bases and J by 4 bases, with 17 bases between. The CDR3 DNA sequence: TGTGCCAGTAGTGTATTCGGGGGTAGGGGCACCGGGGAGCTGTTTTTT. It specifies CASSVFGGRGTGELFF. The entire variable domain, with the rest obtained from reference TRBV19 and TRBJ2-2, is as follows: DGGITQSPKYLFRKEGQNVTLSCEQNLNHDAMYWYRQDPGQGLRLIYYSQIVNDFQKGDIAEGYSVSREKKESFPLTVTSAQKNPTAFYLCASSVFGGRGTGELFFGEGSRLTVL.

J is TRBJ2-7 and V is TRBV6-6; 8 nucleotides align to TRBD1. The CDR3 covers 12 residues. V lost 8 bases and J lost 4; bases outside the gene matches: 4. Per the germline V gene, CDR1 is MNHNY and CDR2 is SVGAGI (reference sequence). CDR3: CASADRVYEQYF. CDR3 bases: TGTGCCAGCGCGGACAGGGTTTACGAGCAGTACTTC.

The rearrangement links TRBV6-2 or TRBV6-3 to TRBJ2-3; 10 positions match TRBD1. Germline CDR1 MNHEY, CDR2 SVGEGT. The CDR3 is 15 amino acids. V gave up 10 bases and J gave up 4 bases; unmatched junction bases: 11. The CDR3 DNA sequence: TGTGCCACCAGCTTGTGGGGGACAGGGGCAGATACGCAGTATTTT. Translating it yields CATSLWGTGADTQYF.

This chain links TRBV6-6 with TRBJ2-3; no reliable D call. With 5 bases removed from V and 2 bases from J, the gap between germline ends came to 14 bases. Per the germline V gene, CDR1 is MNHNY and CDR2 is SVGAGI (reference sequence). The CDR3 consists of 15 residues. The CDR3 DNA reads as TGTGCCAGCAGTACGCCGGATCGACTCACAGATACGCAGTATTTT. Translated, it gives CASSTPDRLTDTQYF.